The entry below gives a single T cell receptor beta chain sequence along with its context. This clone was counted once. It lacks a known antigen. No much larger clonotype is one base removed from it; base qualities were not supplied. The time point label for this specimen denotes: blood 2 weeks post-SBRT. Interpreted using the paper, the treatment or condition label stands for: 15 Gy SBRT to primary tumor, nephrectomy 4 weeks later. To track tumor-enriched clonotypes, serial peripheral blood was sampled from radiation-treated patients at baseline and at 2 weeks and 4 weeks after SBRT. Every patient had renal cell carcinoma of clear cell pathology. The QIAamp DNA Blood Mini Kit (Qiagen) was used to prepare genomic DNA for TCR sequencing. The analyses included only samples that passed all quality control checks. The immunoSEQ kit was used, according to the manufacturer's recommendations, to generate TCR beta libraries from genomic DNA. To prepare libraries, a first multiplex PCR with proprietary primers was run, followed by a second PCR that added unique barcodes, and a bead cleanup was done after each round. A kit-provided positive control reaction and a negative control reaction were included in every sample batch. The final libraries were assessed on an Agilent 4200 TapeStation D1000 ScreenTape, pooled by volume, and quantified by qPCR. Sequencing was performed on an Illumina NextSeq500 using a MidOutput 150-cycle cartridge, with 156 Read1 cycles, 15 Index1 cycles, and the kit custom primers. The pooled library was loaded at approximately 0.98 pM with roughly 19% PhiX control spiked in. The authors' pipeline ran thus. Vendor-processed data were analyzed in R, with a clonotype defined as all T cells sharing the same CDR3 nucleotide sequence. For clone abundance analyses, frequencies were normalized to the 10,000 most abundant clones in each sample. Public T cell clones, which averaged fewer than five per sample, were excluded before analysis. Tumor-enriched clonotypes and baseline blood-enriched clonotypes were defined as those with an abundance difference of at least 32-fold between compartments. A beta-binomial differential abundance model was used to identify clonotypes that expanded or contracted between blood time points. Similarity between tumor and blood repertoires was quantified using the Baroni-Urbani and Buser coefficient, and groups were compared with two-tailed Wilcoxon tests in R. TCRdb took this table from immuneACCESS and kept in-frame rearrangements with V and J called. Such tables lack part of the clones; where checked against another copy, unresolved V genes explain under half of the gap, and the rest is unexplained. V, J and clone size are taken as reported in that table, and D and trimming were inferred from the DNA itself. The sample table shows 65,000 to 80,000 clones, and 65% to 90% are seen once. The leading ten clones occupy 22% of the sample.

The sample is drawn from a study of radiation and T cells in renal cell carcinoma (TCRdb year 2020). About the investigation overall: Samples came from a clinical trial, in which primary renal cell carcinomas received 15 Gy stereotactic body radiation therapy followed by nephrectomy 4 weeks later. In the approximately 53 samples combined, some 4,000,000 unique CDR3 nucleotide sequences were found, encoding about 3 million unique CDR3 amino acid sequences. TCR beta sequencing covered some 55 samples in total, comprising roughly 25 tumors and approximately 27 peripheral blood samples.

Study-wide conclusions, independent of this receptor: The single-armed trial design could not address effects of radiation dose or scheduling on the TCR repertoire. No pretreatment tumor biopsies were available, so the baseline intratumoral presence of clonotypes could not be determined. Changes in the blood repertoire were not tracked past 4 weeks after treatment. Top tumor clonotypes rose in blood from baseline to 2 weeks post-radiation, then contracted by 4 weeks, suggesting transient expansion of tumor-resident clones.

The clonotype comes from a woman aged 45-65 years with renal cell carcinoma. The sequences come from blood, collected from a patient whose treatment included radiotherapy and nephrectomy.

CDR3 protein: CASSLVASGAPSYNEQFF. The nucleotide sequence reads TGCGCCAGCAGCTTGGTTGCTAGCGGGGCGCCTTCCTACAATGAGCAGTTCTTC. Recombination joined TRBV5-1 with TRBJ2-1, and TRBD2 aligns with 9 junction nucleotides. Including the terminal cysteine and phenylalanine, the CDR3 comprises 18 residues. Solely the CDR3 DNA is kept, with 54 bases framed from the first base. The junction shows trimming of 0 bases on V and 1 base on J, and the gene matches do not reach 8 bases of it. CDR1 SGHRS and CDR2 YFSETQ are derived from the germline V gene.